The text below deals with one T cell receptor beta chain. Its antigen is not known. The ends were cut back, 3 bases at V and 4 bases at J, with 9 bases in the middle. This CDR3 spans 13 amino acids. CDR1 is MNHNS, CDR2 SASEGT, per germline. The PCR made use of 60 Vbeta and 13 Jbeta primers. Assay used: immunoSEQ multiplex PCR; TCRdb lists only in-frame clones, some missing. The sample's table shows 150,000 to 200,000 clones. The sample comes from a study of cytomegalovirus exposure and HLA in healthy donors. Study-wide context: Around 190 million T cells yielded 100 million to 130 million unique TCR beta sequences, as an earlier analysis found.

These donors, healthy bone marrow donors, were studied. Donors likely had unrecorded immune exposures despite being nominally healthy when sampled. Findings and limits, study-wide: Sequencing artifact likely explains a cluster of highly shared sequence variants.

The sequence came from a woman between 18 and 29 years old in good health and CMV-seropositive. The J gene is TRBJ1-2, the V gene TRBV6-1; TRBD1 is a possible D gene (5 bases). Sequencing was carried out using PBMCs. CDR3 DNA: TGTGCCAGCAGTGATGGAGGGACCTATGGCTACACCTTC. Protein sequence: CASSDGGTYGYTF.